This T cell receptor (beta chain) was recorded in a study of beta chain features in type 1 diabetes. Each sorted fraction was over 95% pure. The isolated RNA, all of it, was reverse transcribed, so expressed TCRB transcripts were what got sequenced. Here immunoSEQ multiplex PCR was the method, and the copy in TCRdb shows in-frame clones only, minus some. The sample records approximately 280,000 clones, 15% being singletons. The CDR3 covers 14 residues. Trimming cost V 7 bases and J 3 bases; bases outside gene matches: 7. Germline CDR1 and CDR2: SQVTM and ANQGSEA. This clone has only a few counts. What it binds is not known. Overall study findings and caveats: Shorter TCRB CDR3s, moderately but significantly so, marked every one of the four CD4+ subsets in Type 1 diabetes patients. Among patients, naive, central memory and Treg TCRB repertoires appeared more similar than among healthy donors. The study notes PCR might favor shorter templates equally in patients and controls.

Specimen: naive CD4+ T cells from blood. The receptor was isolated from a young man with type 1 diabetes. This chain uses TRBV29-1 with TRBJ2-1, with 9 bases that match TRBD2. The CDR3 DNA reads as TGCAGCGGACGAGGCGGGGGGGTCTACAATGAGCAGTTCTTC. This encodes CSGRGGGVYNEQFF.